This is a list of T cell receptor beta chains from one sample in a study of control samples from healthy donors and cancer patients. The data were produced by immunoSEQ multiplex PCR, yet TCRdb's version contains in-frame clones alone and is incomplete. The sample shows more than 140,000 clones, approximately 94% of them seen only once. The sequenced sample consisted of blood. These TCRs come from a man in his forties in good health. CDR3s include the opening cysteine and the closing phenylalanine or tryptophan. A D gene is named only where the DNA matches it firmly. Clone size appears in some rows only: once, few, many, or a class for an expanded clone.

d_call j_call v_call clone_size cdr3_nt cdr3_aa
. TRBJ1-5 TRBV9 once TGTGCCAGCAGCCCCGGGGACCGTGATCAGCCCCAGCATTTT CASSPGDRDQPQHF
. TRBJ1-3 TRBV18 . TGTGCCAGCTCACCGTCCGCACCCAGGGTCTCTGGAAACACCATATATTTT CASSPSAPRVSGNTIYF
. TRBJ2-1 TRBV4-2 . TGTGCCAGCAGCCAAGAATCTGCTACCGTAGGTTACAATGAGCAGTTCTTC CASSQESATVGYNEQFF
. TRBJ1-6 TRBV18 . TGTGCCAGCTCACCACAAGGCAGGGGTAATTCACCCCTCCACTTT CASSPQGRGNSPLHF
. TRBJ2-1 TRBV5-6 . TGTGCCAGCAGCCTGACTCCGATGGGGCCAGGGCAGTTCTTC CASSLTPMGPGQFF
. TRBJ2-5 TRBV4-1 . TGCGCCAGCAGCCAAGATCGGACAGAAGAGACCCAGTACTTC CASSQDRTEETQYF
. TRBJ1-2 TRBV3-1/TRBV3-2 . TGTGCCAGCAGCCAACTCGACAGCAACTATGGCTACACCTTC CASSQLDSNYGYTF
. TRBJ1-1 TRBV19 . TGTGCCACCTCGCCCTCGGCCACTGAAGCTTTCTTT CATSPSATEAFF
TRBD2 TRBJ2-1 TRBV11-3 . TGTGCCAGCAGCCCCCCCTGGACTAGCGGGGACAATGAGCAGTTCTTC CASSPPWTSGDNEQFF
TRBD1 TRBJ1-2 TRBV29-1 . TGCAGCGCCGAACAGGGGATCGGCTACACCTTC CSAEQGIGYTF
TRBD2 TRBJ2-3 TRBV27 . TGTGCCAGCAGTTTACGGCTAGCGGGGCCTACTAGCACAGATACGCAGTATTTT CASSLRLAGPTSTDTQYF
TRBD1 TRBJ2-1 TRBV28 . TGTGCCAGCAGCCTCACAGGGGTAATCTACAATGAGCAGTTCTTC CASSLTGVIYNEQFF
TRBD1 TRBJ1-1 TRBV6-5 . TGTGCCAGCAGTTCTTGGACAGGAGTAAACACTGAAGCTTTCTTT CASSSWTGVNTEAFF
. TRBJ1-1 TRBV29-1 . TGCAGCGTTGACAAGGGCTTGAGCACTGAAGCTTTCTTT CSVDKGLSTEAFF
. TRBJ1-2 TRBV4-3 . TGCGCCAGCAGCCAAGATCCAGTGGAGGGTGGAGCGTATGGCTACACCTTC CASSQDPVEGGAYGYTF
. TRBJ2-5 TRBV7-8 . TGTGCCAGCAGCAAAGGCGGGGGCGTGGAGACCCAGTACTTC CASSKGGGVETQYF
TRBD1 TRBJ2-1 TRBV6-1 . TGTGCCAGCAGTGACGAGGACAGGGAGTTCTTC CASSDEDREFF
. TRBJ2-3 TRBV28 . TGTGCCAGCAGTTTATTTGGAGGGAATCCCACAGATACGCAGTATTTT CASSLFGGNPTDTQYF
TRBD1 TRBJ2-7 TRBV6-5 . TGTGCCAGCAGGGGGACAGGTGAATACGAGCAGTACTTC CASRGTGEYEQYF
TRBD1 TRBJ2-5 TRBV19 . TGTGCCAGTAGTCGGGACAGGGTGGAGTCCCAGTACTTC CASSRDRVESQYF
. TRBJ2-5 TRBV9 . TGTGCCAGCAGCGTAGAAGAGACCCAGTACTTC CASSVEETQYF
. TRBJ2-7 TRBV11-3 . TGTGCCAGCAGCTCAGGGAATAGGGACGAGCAGTACTTC CASSSGNRDEQYF
. TRBJ2-2 TRBV2 . TGTGCCAGCAGACCGGGACTTTTGAACACCGGGGAGCTGTTTTTT CASRPGLLNTGELFF
TRBD2 TRBJ2-7 TRBV10-1 few TGCGCCAGCAGTGAAGGCAGGGTCGGGAGGGAGCAGTACTTC CASSEGRVGREQYF
. TRBJ1-1 TRBV5-5 . TGTGCCAGCAGCTTGCTTGTTTCGGGGTTGGGTGCGACTGAAGCTTTCTTT CASSLLVSGLGATEAFF
TRBD2 TRBJ2-1 TRBV27 . TGTGCCAGCAGTGCAGACCCCGGGACTAGCGGGGTCGTTTCCTACAATGAGCAGTTCTTC CASSADPGTSGVVSYNEQFF
. TRBJ2-7 TRBV18 . TGTGCCAGCTCACCGGGGATCGCGGTTTACGAGCAGTACTTC CASSPGIAVYEQYF
TRBD2 TRBJ2-7 TRBV10-3 . TGTGCCATCAGTGAGTCTCAAGCGGGAGAAAAGGCCCGGCAGTACTTC CAISESQAGEKARQYF
. TRBJ2-5 TRBV6-5 . TGTGCCAGCAGTCAGGAATCGGGGCTACTAGAGACCCAGTACTTC CASSQESGLLETQYF
. TRBJ2-7 TRBV11-2 . TGTGCCAGTGGGGTCAGCACCTACGAGCAGTACTTC CASGVSTYEQYF
. TRBJ2-7 TRBV27 . TGTGCCAGCAGTGGCGGACTAAACGAGCAGTACTTC CASSGGLNEQYF
. TRBJ1-5 TRBV6-2/TRBV6-3 . TGTGCCAGCAGTTACGATGATAGCAATCAGCCCCAGCATTTT CASSYDDSNQPQHF
. TRBJ2-7 TRBV28 . TGTGCCAGCAGTTTATTAGAGGGAACCCAATCCTACGAGCAGTACTTC CASSLLEGTQSYEQYF
TRBD1 TRBJ1-5 TRBV7-9 . TGTGCCAGCAGCTTAGGCGGACAGGGAAGTGATCAGCCCCAGCATTTT CASSLGGQGSDQPQHF
. TRBJ2-7 TRBV7-3 . TGTGCCAGCAGCTACGGAGTCCTGAACGAGCAGTACTTC CASSYGVLNEQYF
. TRBJ1-5 TRBV7-2 once TGTGCCAGCAGCTTAGTCGGTCAGCCCCAGCATTTT CASSLVGQPQHF
. TRBJ1-1 TRBV13 . TGTGCCAGCAGCTTAGTGGCCTTCAATAGGGGGGCTTTCTTT CASSLVAFNRGAFF
TRBD1 TRBJ2-3 TRBV4-2 . TGTGCCGGCAGTCCCCGGGACAGGGGCCGCGCCAGCACAGATACGCAGTATTTT CAGSPRDRGRASTDTQYF
. TRBJ2-5 TRBV9 few TGTGCCAGCAGCGTAGGTGGGAGGTTTGAGACCCAGTACTTC CASSVGGRFETQYF
. TRBJ1-5 TRBV5-6 . TGTGCCAGCAGCTTGGCCTCGCAGGGACTACAGCCCCAGCATTTT CASSLASQGLQPQHF
. TRBJ1-2 TRBV20-1 . TGCAGTGCTAGTCTCTATCTTCTCGGAAGGGCACACTATGGCTACACCTTC CSASLYLLGRAHYGYTF
TRBD2 TRBJ2-7 TRBV10-2 . TGCGCCAGCAGTGAGTCTTGGTGGGAGGGATCCTCCTACGAGCAGTACTTC CASSESWWEGSSYEQYF
. TRBJ1-2 TRBV29-1 once TGCAGCGTTGAAATCCCAGGGAGGAGCTATGGCTACACCTTC CSVEIPGRSYGYTF